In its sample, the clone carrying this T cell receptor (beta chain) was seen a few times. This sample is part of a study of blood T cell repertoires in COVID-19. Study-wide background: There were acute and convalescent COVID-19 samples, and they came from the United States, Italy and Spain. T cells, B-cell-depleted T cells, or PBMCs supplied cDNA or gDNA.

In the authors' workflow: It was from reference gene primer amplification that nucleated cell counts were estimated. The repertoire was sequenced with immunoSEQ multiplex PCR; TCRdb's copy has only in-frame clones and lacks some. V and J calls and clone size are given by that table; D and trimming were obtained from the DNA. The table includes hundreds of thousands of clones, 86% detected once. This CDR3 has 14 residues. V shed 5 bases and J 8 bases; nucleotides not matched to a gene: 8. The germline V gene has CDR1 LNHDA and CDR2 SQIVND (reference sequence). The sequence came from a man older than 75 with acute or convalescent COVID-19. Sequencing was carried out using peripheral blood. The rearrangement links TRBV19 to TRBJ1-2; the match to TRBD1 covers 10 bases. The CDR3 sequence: CASSPPGQGEGYTF. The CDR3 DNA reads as TGTGCCAGTAGTCCCCCCGGACAGGGGGAGGGCTACACCTTC.